This T cell receptor (beta chain) derives from a study of OX40 agonist ivuxolimab in advanced cancers. Across the whole study: Clinicians treated patients with ivuxolimab, an agonistic anti-OX40 (CD134) antibody. Enrollees could have had prior anti-PD-1, anti-PD-L1 or anti-CTLA-4 therapy, which 40% to 45% had received.

TCRdb keeps only in-frame clones here, not all; method: immunoSEQ multiplex PCR. The table shows about 62,000 clones, with roughly 88% occurring only once. With V trimmed by 5 bases and J by 5 bases, 6 bases remained unmatched. The CDR3 covers 15 residues. Germline CDR1 reads MDHEN; CDR2 reads SYDVKM. This sequence originates from an adult with an advanced solid tumor such as melanoma, head and neck, liver or kidney cancer. This sample comprised CD4+ or CD8+ T cells sorted from blood, obtained in a trial of the OX40 agonist ivuxolimab. The V call is TRBV28, the J call TRBJ2-5; 12 bases are a match to TRBD2. The CDR3 region has the DNA TGTGCCAGCAGTCTCCCTAGCGGGGGGGCGGAGACCCAGTACTTC. As protein: CASSLPSGGAETQYF.